The clone carrying this T cell receptor (beta chain) was found many times. This record belongs to a study of T cells after yellow fever vaccination. Across the study: Fractions low in cell number were prepared with SMART-Seq v4 Ultra Low Input.

V was pared by 3 bases and J by 4 bases, with 13 bases between. The CDR3 spans 14 residues. Germline V gene data show CDR1 as SGHRS and CDR2 as YFSETQ. UMIs and a universal primer site were added when TCR cDNA was made by 5'RACE template switching. TCRdb itself ran the 5' RACE reads through MiXCR, one entry per CDR3 protein. This table has 150,000 to 200,000 distinct CDR3 sequences, 6.2% appearing once. The V and J genes are TRBV5-1 and TRBJ2-5; D is uncertain. This receptor was identified in a man aged 18-30 years who received the YFV17D yellow fever vaccine. Sequencing was performed on CD4+ T cells sorted from PBMCs, taken on the day of the first yellow fever vaccination. Written as DNA, the CDR3 is TGCGCCAGCAGCTCCGGGCTCGGACGAGAGACCCAGTACTTC. Its protein product is CASSSGLGRETQYF. Full variable domain (missing parts from reference TRBV5-1 and TRBJ2-5): KAGVTQTPRYLIKTRGQQVTLSCSPISGHRSVSWYQQTPGQGLQFLFEYFSETQRNKGNFPGRFSGRQFSNSRSEMNVSTLELGDSALYLCASSSGLGRETQYFGPGTRLLVL.